What follows is one T cell receptor (beta chain) and its context. Its antigen is still unknown. This specimen comes from a study of T cells in narcolepsy. Broader study findings: Comparing one patient's CSF and blood CD4+ clonotypes highlighted HCRT- and TRIB2-specific autoreactive clonotypes. Reportedly, autoreactive clonotypes were serially detected in patients' blood but not controls'. In some patient and control memory CD4+ samples, autoreactive clones were absent.

The germline V gene encodes CDR1 ENHRY and CDR2 SYGVKD. This CDR3 has 10 residues. The V and J ends lost 10 bases and 10 bases respectively, with 8 bases between them. Some clones are missing from TCRdb's copy, which holds only in-frame ones; the method was immunoSEQ multiplex PCR. This table holds around 28,000 clones, approximately 80% found once. The sample consisted of CD45RA- memory CD4+ T cells from PBMCs. The V and J genes are TRBV10-3 and TRBJ1-6; the D is unclear. The sequence was collected from a human donor with narcolepsy. The DNA for the CDR3 is TGTGCCACTGGTGAGTCACCCCTCCACTTT. Residues: CATGESPLHF.